A selection of T cell receptor beta chains follows, all from one sample in a study of Tregs in tolerant kidney transplant recipients. Sequencing was performed with immunoSEQ multiplex PCR; in TCRdb, only in-frame clones are kept and a portion is missing. Among approximately 66,000 clones listed, 70% to 90% were seen once. This specimen consisted of Tregs from blood, obtained before the transplant. The source of these receptors is a human donor who received a combined kidney and bone marrow transplant. The CDR3 runs from the conserved cysteine through the conserved F or W. The order of the fields is V gene, clone size, J gene, D gene, CDR3 length, CDR3 protein, CDR3 DNA. A D gene is named only where the DNA matches it firmly. Clone size is shown for a subset of rows, as once, few, many or a class of expanded clone.

v_gene: TRBV10-3; abundance: NA; j_gene: TRBJ1-2; d_gene: TRBD1; len: 16; CDR3aa: CAITPRQGALNYGYTF; CDR3nt: TGTGCCATCACCCCCCGACAGGGGGCGCTTAACTATGGCTACACCTTC
v_gene: TRBV6-6; abundance: NA; j_gene: TRBJ1-1; d_gene: NA; len: 12; CDR3aa: CASRAGTTEAFF; CDR3nt: TGTGCCAGCAGGGCAGGGACCACTGAAGCTTTCTTT
v_gene: TRBV6-6; abundance: NA; j_gene: TRBJ1-2; d_gene: TRBD1; len: 13; CDR3aa: CASRTGGNYGYTF; CDR3nt: TGTGCCAGCAGGACAGGGGGTAACTATGGCTACACCTTC
v_gene: TRBV6-1; abundance: once; j_gene: TRBJ2-7; d_gene: TRBD2; len: 12; CDR3aa: CASSELAGERYF; CDR3nt: TGTGCCAGCAGTGAACTAGCGGGAGAACGATACTTC
v_gene: TRBV7-2; abundance: once; j_gene: TRBJ1-1; d_gene: NA; len: 12; CDR3aa: CASSLVGGDAFF; CDR3nt: TGTGCCAGCAGCTTAGTTGGGGGTGACGCTTTCTTT
v_gene: TRBV28; abundance: NA; j_gene: TRBJ2-1; d_gene: TRBD1; len: 15; CDR3aa: CASSSTGGSRNEQFF; CDR3nt: TGTGCCAGCAGTTCGACAGGGGGAAGCCGCAATGAGCAGTTCTTC
v_gene: TRBV6-5; abundance: once; j_gene: TRBJ1-3; d_gene: TRBD1; len: 15; CDR3aa: CASRDRGLGGNTIYF; CDR3nt: TGTGCCAGCAGGGACAGGGGGCTCGGTGGAAACACCATATATTTT
v_gene: TRBV30; abundance: NA; j_gene: TRBJ2-7; d_gene: NA; len: 12; CDR3aa: CAWRGGTLGQYF; CDR3nt: TGTGCCTGGAGAGGGGGTACTCTCGGGCAGTACTTC
v_gene: TRBV12-5; abundance: NA; j_gene: TRBJ2-3; d_gene: NA; len: 14; CDR3aa: CASGLGLWFGTQYF; CDR3nt: TGTGCTAGTGGTTTGGGACTATGGTTTGGCACGCAGTATTTT
v_gene: TRBV4-1; abundance: NA; j_gene: TRBJ2-1; d_gene: NA; len: 14; CDR3aa: CASSQVGYYNEQFF; CDR3nt: TGCGCCAGCAGCCAAGTCGGATACTACAATGAGCAGTTCTTC
v_gene: TRBV28; abundance: NA; j_gene: TRBJ1-5; d_gene: NA; len: 13; CDR3aa: CASSIRVNQPQHF; CDR3nt: TGTGCCAGCAGTATCCGGGTCAATCAGCCCCAGCATTTT
v_gene: TRBV28; abundance: NA; j_gene: TRBJ1-1; d_gene: NA; len: 17; CDR3aa: CASTPLRGQGGGTEAFF; CDR3nt: TGTGCCAGCACCCCCCTGAGGGGTCAAGGGGGTGGCACTGAAGCTTTCTTT
v_gene: TRBV28; abundance: NA; j_gene: TRBJ1-1; d_gene: NA; len: 13; CDR3aa: CASSLTSQIEAFF; CDR3nt: TGTGCCAGCAGTTTAACAAGCCAGATTGAAGCTTTCTTT
v_gene: TRBV7-2; abundance: once; j_gene: TRBJ2-7; d_gene: NA; len: 14; CDR3aa: CASSLYLTTYEQYF; CDR3nt: TGTGCCAGCAGCTTATACCTCACCACCTACGAGCAGTACTTC
v_gene: TRBV28; abundance: NA; j_gene: TRBJ2-7; d_gene: NA; len: 13; CDR3aa: CASTSGKTYEQYF; CDR3nt: TGTGCCAGTACTTCAGGGAAAACCTACGAGCAGTACTTC
v_gene: TRBV7-9; abundance: NA; j_gene: TRBJ1-1; d_gene: TRBD1; len: 16; CDR3aa: CASSRQGIVFGTEAFF; CDR3nt: TGTGCCAGCAGCCGACAGGGTATAGTGTTCGGCACTGAAGCTTTCTTT
v_gene: TRBV6-1; abundance: NA; j_gene: TRBJ1-5; d_gene: NA; len: 14; CDR3aa: CASSGGRGGQPQHF; CDR3nt: TGTGCCAGCAGTGGGGGGCGGGGGGGCCAGCCCCAGCATTTT
v_gene: TRBV7-9; abundance: NA; j_gene: TRBJ1-2; d_gene: NA; len: 14; CDR3aa: CASGRAATNYGYTF; CDR3nt: TGTGCCAGCGGCCGGGCCGCTACTAACTATGGCTACACCTTC
v_gene: TRBV5-1; abundance: NA; j_gene: TRBJ2-3; d_gene: NA; len: 17; CDR3aa: CASSAVSGLRITDTQYF; CDR3nt: TGCGCCAGCAGCGCCGTATCGGGACTGCGTATCACAGATACGCAGTATTTT
v_gene: TRBV13; abundance: NA; j_gene: TRBJ1-1; d_gene: NA; len: 15; CDR3aa: CASSFKSGLGTEAFF; CDR3nt: TGTGCCAGCAGCTTCAAATCCGGCCTGGGCACTGAAGCTTTCTTT
v_gene: TRBV6-1; abundance: NA; j_gene: TRBJ2-4; d_gene: TRBD1; len: 16; CDR3aa: CASSEWAGQGSNIQYF; CDR3nt: TGTGCCAGCAGTGAATGGGCGGGACAGGGGTCAAACATTCAGTACTTC
v_gene: TRBV5-8; abundance: NA; j_gene: TRBJ2-7; d_gene: TRBD1; len: 13; CDR3aa: CASSVTGSYEQYF; CDR3nt: TGTGCCAGCAGCGTGACAGGGAGCTACGAGCAGTACTTC
v_gene: TRBV7-2; abundance: NA; j_gene: TRBJ2-5; d_gene: NA; len: 12; CDR3aa: CASSPDREDQYF; CDR3nt: TGTGCCAGCAGCCCCGACAGGGAGGACCAGTACTTC
v_gene: TRBV6-6; abundance: NA; j_gene: TRBJ2-3; d_gene: NA; len: 13; CDR3aa: CATRGEATDTQYF; CDR3nt: TGTGCCACCCGGGGAGAAGCCACAGATACGCAGTATTTT
v_gene: TRBV7-9; abundance: NA; j_gene: TRBJ1-2; d_gene: TRBD1; len: 15; CDR3aa: CASSFWTGGPPGYTF; CDR3nt: TGTGCCAGCAGCTTTTGGACAGGGGGCCCACCTGGCTACACCTTC
v_gene: TRBV10-2; abundance: NA; j_gene: TRBJ1-4; d_gene: NA; len: 13; CDR3aa: CATANIDGEKLFF; CDR3nt: TGCGCCACCGCGAACATAGACGGCGAAAAACTGTTTTTT
v_gene: TRBV5-1; abundance: NA; j_gene: TRBJ2-3; d_gene: TRBD2; len: 17; CDR3aa: CAGSGRTSGGPPDTQYF; CDR3nt: TGCGCCGGCAGCGGAAGGACTAGCGGGGGCCCACCCGATACGCAGTATTTT
v_gene: TRBV27; abundance: NA; j_gene: TRBJ1-5; d_gene: NA; len: 16; CDR3aa: CASSSLGADSNQPQHF; CDR3nt: TGTGCCAGCAGTTCCCTAGGGGCGGATAGCAATCAGCCCCAGCATTTT
v_gene: TRBV7-8; abundance: NA; j_gene: TRBJ1-4; d_gene: NA; len: 15; CDR3aa: CASSSRGAANEKLFF; CDR3nt: TGTGCCAGCAGTTCCCGGGGGGCGGCTAATGAAAAACTGTTTTTT
v_gene: TRBV4-1; abundance: NA; j_gene: TRBJ2-1; d_gene: NA; len: 16; CDR3aa: CASSQDPAGGDNEQFF; CDR3nt: TGCGCCAGCAGCCAAGACCCGGCCGGAGGGGACAATGAGCAGTTCTTC
v_gene: TRBV18; abundance: NA; j_gene: TRBJ1-1; d_gene: NA; len: 16; CDR3aa: CASSPRGEGKNTEAFF; CDR3nt: TGTGCCAGCTCACCCCGAGGGGAGGGGAAGAACACTGAAGCTTTCTTT
v_gene: TRBV28; abundance: few; j_gene: TRBJ1-1; d_gene: NA; len: 14; CDR3aa: CASSLLGAGRSGFF; CDR3nt: TGTGCCAGCAGTTTATTAGGGGCGGGCAGGTCTGGTTTCTTT